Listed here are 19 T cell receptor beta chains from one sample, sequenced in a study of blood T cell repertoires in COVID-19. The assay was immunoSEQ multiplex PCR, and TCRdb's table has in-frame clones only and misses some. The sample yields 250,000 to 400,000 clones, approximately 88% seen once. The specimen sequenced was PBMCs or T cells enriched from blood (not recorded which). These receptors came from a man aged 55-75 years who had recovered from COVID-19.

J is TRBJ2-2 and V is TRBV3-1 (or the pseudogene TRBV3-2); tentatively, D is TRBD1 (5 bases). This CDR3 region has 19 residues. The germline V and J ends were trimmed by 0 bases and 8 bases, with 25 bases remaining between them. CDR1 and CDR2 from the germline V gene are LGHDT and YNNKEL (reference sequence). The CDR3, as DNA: TGTGCCAGCAGCCAAGACGAGTTAGACAGCCCACCCGCGTCTGGGGAGCTGTTTTTT. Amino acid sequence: CASSQDELDSPPASGELFF.

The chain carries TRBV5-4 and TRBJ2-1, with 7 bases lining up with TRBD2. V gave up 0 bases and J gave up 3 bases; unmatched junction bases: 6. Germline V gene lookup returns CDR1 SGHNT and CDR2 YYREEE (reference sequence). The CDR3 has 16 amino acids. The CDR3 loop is CASSLDLAAVYNEQFF. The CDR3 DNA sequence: TGTGCCAGCAGCTTGGATCTAGCGGCGGTCTACAATGAGCAGTTCTTC.

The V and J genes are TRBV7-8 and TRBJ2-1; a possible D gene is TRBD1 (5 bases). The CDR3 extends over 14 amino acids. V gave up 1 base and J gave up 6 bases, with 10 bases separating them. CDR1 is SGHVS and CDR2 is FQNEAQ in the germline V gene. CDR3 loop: CASSLEQGVNEQFF. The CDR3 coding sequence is TGTGCCAGCAGCTTAGAGCAAGGGGTCAATGAGCAGTTCTTC.

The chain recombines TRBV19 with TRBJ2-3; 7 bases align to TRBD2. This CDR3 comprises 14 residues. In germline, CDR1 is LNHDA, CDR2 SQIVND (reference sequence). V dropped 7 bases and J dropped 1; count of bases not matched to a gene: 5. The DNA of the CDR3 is TGTGCCAGTATGGAGCGGGGACGCACAGATACGCAGTATTTT. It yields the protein CASMERGRTDTQYF.

In DNA form, the CDR3 reads TGTGCCAGCAGGGGACAGGGAGGCACCGGGGAGCTGTTTTTT. Its protein product is CASRGQGGTGELFF. The V and J genes are TRBV11-3 and TRBJ2-2; 9 positions match TRBD1. CDR1 is SGHNT, CDR2 YENEEA, per germline. This CDR3 has 14 amino acids. V shed 6 bases and J 4 bases; nucleotides not matched to a gene: 3.

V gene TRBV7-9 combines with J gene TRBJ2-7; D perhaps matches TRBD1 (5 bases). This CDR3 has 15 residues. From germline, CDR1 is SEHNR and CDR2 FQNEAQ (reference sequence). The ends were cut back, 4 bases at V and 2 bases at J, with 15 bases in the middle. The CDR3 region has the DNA TGTGCCAGCAGCTCCATCCCCGCAGGGCCCTACGAGCAGTACTTC. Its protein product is CASSSIPAGPYEQYF.

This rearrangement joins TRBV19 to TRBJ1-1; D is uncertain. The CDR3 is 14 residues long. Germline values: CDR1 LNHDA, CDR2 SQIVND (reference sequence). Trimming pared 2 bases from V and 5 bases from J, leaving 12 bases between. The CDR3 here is CASSIWGANTEAFF. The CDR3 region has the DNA TGTGCCAGTAGTATATGGGGAGCGAATACTGAAGCTTTCTTT.

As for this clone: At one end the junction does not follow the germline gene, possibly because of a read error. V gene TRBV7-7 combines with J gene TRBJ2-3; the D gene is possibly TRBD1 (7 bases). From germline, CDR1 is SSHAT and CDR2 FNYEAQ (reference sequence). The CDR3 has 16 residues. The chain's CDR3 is CASSLGGGSGTDTQYF. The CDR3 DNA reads TGTGCTAGCAGCTTAGGAGGGGGCTCGGGCACAGATACGCAGTATTTT.

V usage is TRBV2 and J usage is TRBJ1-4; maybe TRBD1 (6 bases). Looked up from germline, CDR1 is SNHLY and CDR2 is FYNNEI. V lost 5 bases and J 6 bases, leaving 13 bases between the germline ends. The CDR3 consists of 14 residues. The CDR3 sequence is CASSSGVYDEKLFF. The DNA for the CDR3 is TGTGCCAGCAGTTCAGGGGTTTACGATGAAAAACTGTTTTTT. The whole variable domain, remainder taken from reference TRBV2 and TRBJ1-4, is EPEVTQTPSHQVTQMGQEVILRCVPISNHLYFYWYRQILGQKVEFLVSFYNNEISEKSEIFDDQFSVERPDGSNFTLKIRSTKLEDSAMYFCASSSGVYDEKLFFGSGTQLSVL.

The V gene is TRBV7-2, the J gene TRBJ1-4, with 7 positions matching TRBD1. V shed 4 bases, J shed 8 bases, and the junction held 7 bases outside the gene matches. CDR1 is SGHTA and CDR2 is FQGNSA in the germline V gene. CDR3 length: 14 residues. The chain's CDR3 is CASSSTGYREKLFF. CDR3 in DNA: TGTGCCAGCAGCTCGACAGGGTACCGAGAAAAACTGTTTTTT.

The DNA for the CDR3 is TGCGCCAGCAGCCAAGATCTAGGAAGGCCCACAGATACGCAGTATTTT. It specifies CASSQDLGRPTDTQYF. This chain joins TRBV4-1 and TRBJ2-3; no reliable D call. The germline V and J ends were trimmed by 0 bases and 2 bases, with 12 bases remaining between them. Looked up from germline, CDR1 is MGHRA and CDR2 is YSYEKL. The CDR3 sequence is 16 residues long.

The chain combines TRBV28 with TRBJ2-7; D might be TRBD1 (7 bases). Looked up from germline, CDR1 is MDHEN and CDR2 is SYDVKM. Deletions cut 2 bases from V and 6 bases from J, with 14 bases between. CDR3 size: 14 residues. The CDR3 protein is CASSLAGQFSEQYF. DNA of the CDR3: TGTGCCAGCAGTTTAGCGGGACAGTTTAGCGAGCAGTACTTC. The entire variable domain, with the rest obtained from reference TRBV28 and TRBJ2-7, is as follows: DVKVTQSSRYLVKRTGEKVFLECVQDMDHENMFWYRQDPGLGLRLIYFSYDVKMKEKGDIPEGYSVSREKKERFSLILESASTNQTSMYLCASSLAGQFSEQYFGPGTRLTVT.

CDR3 bases: TGTGCCAGCAGCCCTCTTCTAGCGGGAGGCATGTACAATGAGCAGTTCTTC. Translating gives CASSPLLAGGMYNEQFF. The chain uses TRBV9 and TRBJ2-1; TRBD2 matches 11 bases. Trimming cost V 4 bases and J 4 bases; bases outside gene matches: 10. Germline values: CDR1 SGDLS, CDR2 YYNGEE. The CDR3 runs to 17 residues.

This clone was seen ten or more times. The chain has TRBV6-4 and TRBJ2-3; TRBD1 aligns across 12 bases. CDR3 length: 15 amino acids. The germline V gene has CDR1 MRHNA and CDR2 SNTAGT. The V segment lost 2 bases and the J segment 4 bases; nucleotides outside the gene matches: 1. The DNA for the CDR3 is TGTGCCAGCAGTGACGGGACAGGGGGCGCAGATACGCAGTATTTT. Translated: CASSDGTGGADTQYF.

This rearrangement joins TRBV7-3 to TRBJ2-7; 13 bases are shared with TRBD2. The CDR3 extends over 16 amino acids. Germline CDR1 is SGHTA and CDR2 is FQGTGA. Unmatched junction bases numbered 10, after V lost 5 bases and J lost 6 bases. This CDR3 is CASSLERLAGGCEQYF. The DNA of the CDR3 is TGTGCCAGCAGCCTAGAAAGACTAGCGGGAGGATGCGAGCAGTACTTC.

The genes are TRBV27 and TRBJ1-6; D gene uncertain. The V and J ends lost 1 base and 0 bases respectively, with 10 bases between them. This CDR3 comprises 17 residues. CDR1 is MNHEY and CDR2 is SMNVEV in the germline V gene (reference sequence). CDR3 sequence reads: CASSLFGDSSYNSPLHF. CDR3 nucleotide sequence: TGTGCCAGCAGTTTATTCGGGGATAGCTCCTATAATTCACCCCTCCACTTT.

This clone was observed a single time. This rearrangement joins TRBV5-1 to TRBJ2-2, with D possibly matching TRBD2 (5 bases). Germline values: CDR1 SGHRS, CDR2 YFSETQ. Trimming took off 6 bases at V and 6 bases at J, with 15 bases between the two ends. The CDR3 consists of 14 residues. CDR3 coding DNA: TGCGCCAGCAACCCTGGGAGTGGGGCCGGGGAGCTGTTTTTT. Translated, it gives CASNPGSGAGELFF.

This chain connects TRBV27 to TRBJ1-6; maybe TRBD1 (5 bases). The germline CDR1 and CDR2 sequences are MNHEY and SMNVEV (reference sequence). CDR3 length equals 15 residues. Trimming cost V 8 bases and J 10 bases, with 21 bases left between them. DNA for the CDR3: TGTGCCAGCTCAGAAACTGGGAGGGGTCGATCACCCCTCCACTTT. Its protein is CASSETGRGRSPLHF.

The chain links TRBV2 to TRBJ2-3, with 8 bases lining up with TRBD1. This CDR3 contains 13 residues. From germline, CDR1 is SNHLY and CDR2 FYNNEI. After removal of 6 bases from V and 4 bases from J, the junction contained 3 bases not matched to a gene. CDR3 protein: CASSGQGADTQYF. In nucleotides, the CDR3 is TGTGCCAGCAGCGGACAGGGCGCAGATACGCAGTATTTT.